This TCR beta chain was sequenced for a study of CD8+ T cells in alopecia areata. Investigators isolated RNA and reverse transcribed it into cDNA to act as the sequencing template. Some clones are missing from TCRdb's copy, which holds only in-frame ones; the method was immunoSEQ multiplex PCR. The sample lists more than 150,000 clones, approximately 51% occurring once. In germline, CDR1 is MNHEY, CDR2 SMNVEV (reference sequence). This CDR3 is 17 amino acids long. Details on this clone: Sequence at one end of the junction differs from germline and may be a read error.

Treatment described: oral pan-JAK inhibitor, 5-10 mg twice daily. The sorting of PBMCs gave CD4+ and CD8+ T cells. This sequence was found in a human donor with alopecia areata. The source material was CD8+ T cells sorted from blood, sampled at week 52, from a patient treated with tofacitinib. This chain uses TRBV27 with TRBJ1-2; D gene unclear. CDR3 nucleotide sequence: TGTGCCACCAGTTTGTTGGGGTCTAGTGGAAGAAGCTATGGCTACACCTTC. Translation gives CATSLLGSSGRSYGYTF.